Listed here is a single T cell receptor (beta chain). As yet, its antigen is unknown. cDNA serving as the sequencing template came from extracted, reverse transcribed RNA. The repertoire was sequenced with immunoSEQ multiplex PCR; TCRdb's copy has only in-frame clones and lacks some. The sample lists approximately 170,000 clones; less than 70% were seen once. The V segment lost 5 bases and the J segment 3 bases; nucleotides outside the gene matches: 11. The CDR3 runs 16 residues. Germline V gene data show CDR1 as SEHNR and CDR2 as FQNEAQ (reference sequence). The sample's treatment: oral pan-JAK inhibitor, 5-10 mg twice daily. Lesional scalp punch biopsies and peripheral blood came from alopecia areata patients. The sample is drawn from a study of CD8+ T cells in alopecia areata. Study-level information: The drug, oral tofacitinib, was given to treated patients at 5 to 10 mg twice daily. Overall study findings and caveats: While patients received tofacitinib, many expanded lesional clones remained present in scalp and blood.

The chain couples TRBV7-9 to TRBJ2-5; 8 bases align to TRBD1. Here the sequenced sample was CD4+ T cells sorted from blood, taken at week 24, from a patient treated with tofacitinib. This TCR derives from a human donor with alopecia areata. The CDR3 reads CASSGQGTGAKETQYF. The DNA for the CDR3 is TGTGCCAGCAGCGGACAGGGAACCGGGGCGAAAGAGACCCAGTACTTC.